These T cell receptor beta chains were read from a single sample in a study of blood T cell repertoires in COVID-19. Sequencing was performed with immunoSEQ multiplex PCR; in TCRdb, only in-frame clones are kept and a portion is missing. The table has about 300,000 clones, roughly 91% seen once; the top ten hold less than 2%. Input material: peripheral blood. The receptors were sampled from a woman in her twenties or thirties with COVID-19, enrolled during active disease. Each CDR3 is given with its conserved first and last residue. D genes are given only for firm matches. The listing skips clone size in some rows; elsewhere it reads once, few, many or a size class.

size | D | J | V | length | DNA | CDR3
once | . | TRBJ1-2 | TRBV3-1/TRBV3-2 | 14 | TGTGCCAGCAGCCCCCTGATGGGGGGTGATGGCTACACCTTC | CASSPLMGGDGYTF
. | TRBD1 | TRBJ1-2 | TRBV9 | 16 | TGTGCCAGCAGCGTTCGAAGCCGGGACAGCCTCTATGGCTACACCTTC | CASSVRSRDSLYGYTF
. | . | TRBJ1-1 | TRBV7-9 | 14 | TGTGCCAGCAGCTTAGCAGGGGTTGACGCTGAAGCTTTCTTT | CASSLAGVDAEAFF
. | TRBD1 | TRBJ2-2 | TRBV24-1 | 16 | TGTGCCACCAGTGGCGGACAGGGGGTGAACACCGGGGAGCTGTTTTTT | CATSGGQGVNTGELFF
. | . | TRBJ1-4 | TRBV7-2 | 13 | TGTGCCAGCAGCCCGGACAGAAATGAAAAACTGTTTTTT | CASSPDRNEKLFF
. | . | TRBJ1-4 | TRBV4-1 | 17 | TGCGCCAGCAGCCAAGAGTGGGGAAACAGCGGTAATGAAAAACTGTTTTTT | CASSQEWGNSGNEKLFF
. | . | TRBJ1-1 | TRBV24-1 | 12 | TGTGCCACCAGTGATTCTGGGGGCTTAGCTTTCTTT | CATSDSGGLAFF
once | . | TRBJ2-7 | TRBV5-1 | 13 | TGCGCCAGCAGCGCGGGACGGAACTACGAGCAGTACTTC | CASSAGRNYEQYF
once | . | TRBJ1-1 | TRBV29-1 | 14 | TGCAGCTTCTTCCCGGGGGGTACGGGAACTGAAGCTTTCTTT | CSFFPGGTGTEAFF
. | TRBD1 | TRBJ1-3 | TRBV19 | 14 | TGTGCCAGTAGGTTGACAGGGGTTGGAAACACCATATATTTT | CASRLTGVGNTIYF
. | TRBD1 | TRBJ2-4 | TRBV7-2 | 14 | TGTGCCAGCAGCTTACGACAGGGGGCGAACATTCAGTACTTC | CASSLRQGANIQYF
. | . | TRBJ2-7 | TRBV4-2 | 14 | TGTGCCAGCAGACAGGTCCTAAGCTCCTACGAGCAGTACTTC | CASRQVLSSYEQYF
few | TRBD1 | TRBJ2-7 | TRBV6-1 | 15 | TGTGCCAGCAGTGAAATAACAGGGGGCGCCTACGAGCAGTACTTC | CASSEITGGAYEQYF
few | . | TRBJ1-6 | TRBV5-8 | 14 | TGTGCCAGCAGCTTGGAGGCGGGCGGTTCACCCCTCCACTTT | CASSLEAGGSPLHF
once | . | TRBJ2-1 | TRBV5-1 | 15 | TGCGCCAGCAGCTTGGGCGAGAGCTCAGGCAATGAGCAGTTCTTC | CASSLGESSGNEQFF
. | . | TRBJ2-2 | TRBV7-9 | 15 | TGTGCCAGCAGCTTAAAGGACAGAAACACCGGGGAGCTGTTTTTT | CASSLKDRNTGELFF
. | . | TRBJ1-2 | TRBV6-1 | 16 | TGTGCCAGCAGTGAATGGGGAGGGGGTTTGAACTATGGCTACACCTTC | CASSEWGGGLNYGYTF